The 10 T cell receptor beta chains reported below all come from one sample, sequenced in a study of blood T cell repertoires in COVID-19 (dated by TCRdb to 2018 to 2021). The receptor library was made with the immunoSEQ multiplex PCR assay. TCRdb took over this immuneACCESS table, retaining in-frame rearrangements with V and J assigned. Such tables are incomplete; in checked studies, under half of the missing clones stem from an unresolved V gene, and the remainder is unexplained. The sample has some 150,000 clones on record, roughly 84% of them singletons. About 7.2% of the sample is held by the ten biggest clonotypes. The sequencing sample was made of peripheral blood. These receptors originate from a woman aged 45-59 years in a cohort sampled during active or convalescent COVID-19.

The rearrangement uses TRBV2 and TRBJ2-7; 10 positions match TRBD1. Germline CDR1 and CDR2: SNHLY and FYNNEI. V shed 1 base, J shed 4 bases, and the junction held 1 base outside the gene matches. The CDR3 runs 14 residues. CDR3 loop: CASSEGQGAYEQYF. The CDR3 nucleotides are TGTGCCAGCAGTGAAGGACAGGGGGCTTACGAGCAGTACTTC.

The rearrangement uses TRBV19 and TRBJ2-1, with a weak D call TRBD1 (5 bases). The CDR3 spans 13 residues. V dropped 10 bases and J dropped 4 bases, with 14 bases sitting between them. Germline loops: CDR1 LNHDA, CDR2 SQIVND (reference sequence). In nucleotides, the CDR3 is TGTGCCACCAGGGAAGGGCCTTACAATGAGCAGTTCTTC. Its translation is CATREGPYNEQFF.

The genes are TRBV30 and TRBJ2-7, with 10 bases lining up with TRBD1. The CDR3 consists of 14 residues. The V and J ends lost 1 base and 2 bases, in that order; junction bases with no gene match: 2. Per germline, CDR1 GTSNPN and CDR2 SVGIG (reference sequence). The CDR3 region is CAWSAGQGPYEQYF. The CDR3 DNA reads as TGTGCCTGGAGTGCGGGACAGGGGCCCTACGAGCAGTACTTC.

This clone came up once. The chain carries TRBV14 and TRBJ2-3; 8 nucleotides match TRBD2. The V and J ends lost 4 bases and 2 bases, in that order; junction bases with no gene match: 5. CDR3 length: 15 residues. Germline V gene data show CDR1 as SGHDN and CDR2 as FVKESK. CDR3 residues: CASSRGAGVTDTQYF. In DNA, the CDR3 is TGTGCCAGCAGCCGAGGAGCGGGGGTCACAGATACGCAGTATTTT.

This clone came up a few times. The chain uses TRBV5-1 and TRBJ1-6, with 8 bases lining up with TRBD1. Germline CDR1 reads SGHRS; CDR2 reads YFSETQ. The CDR3 has 14 residues. Trimming removed 3 bases from V and 8 bases from J; junction bases left unmatched: 4. The CDR3 loop reads CASSSDRGYSPLHF. CDR3 sequence (DNA): TGCGCCAGCAGCTCTGACAGGGGATATTCACCCCTCCACTTT.

This clone was observed a handful of times. The V call is TRBV11-1, the J call TRBJ2-1; 9 bases align to TRBD2. V shed 2 bases, J shed 7 bases, and the junction held 6 bases outside the gene matches. The CDR3 consists of 15 residues. Germline values: CDR1 SGHAT, CDR2 FQDESV (reference sequence). In DNA form, the CDR3 reads TGTGCCAGCAGCTTACGGCGGGGGGGCCTGAATGAGCAGTTCTTC. The encoded protein is CASSLRRGGLNEQFF.

V gene TRBV3-1 (or the pseudogene TRBV3-2) combines with J gene TRBJ1-3; 7 positions agree with TRBD1. The CDR3 covers 20 residues. Germline trimming cut 5 bases from V and 0 bases from J; bases unmatched to any gene: 19. Germline values: CDR1 LGHDT, CDR2 YNNKEL (reference sequence). CDR3 bases: TGTGCCAGCAGCGGAGGGACAGCGCTCTCCCCAACCCACTCTGGAAACACCATATATTTT. This encodes CASSGGTALSPTHSGNTIYF.

This CDR3 reads CASSEQPRRDQPQHF. DNA for the CDR3: TGTGCCAGCAGTGAACAACCAAGGCGGGATCAGCCCCAGCATTTT. The chain recombines TRBV2 with TRBJ1-5; D is ambiguous. CDR3 length: 15 amino acids. The V gene's germline CDR1 is SNHLY and CDR2 FYNNEI. Trimming cost V 2 bases and J 5 bases, with 13 bases left between them.

The table lists this clone with a count of one. The V call is TRBV7-9, the J call TRBJ2-1, with 11 nucleotides matching TRBD2. From germline, CDR1 is SEHNR and CDR2 FQNEAQ (reference sequence). The CDR3 contains 16 residues. V gave up 5 bases and J gave up 4 bases; unmatched junction bases: 7. The CDR3 protein is CASSATSGGFYNEQFF. For the CDR3, the DNA is TGTGCCAGCAGCGCCACTAGCGGGGGTTTTTACAATGAGCAGTTCTTC.

This clone was seen a few times. This chain joins TRBV27 and TRBJ1-5; TRBD1 matches at 12 bases. V shed 8 bases, J shed 8 bases, and the junction held 13 bases outside the gene matches. The CDR3 sequence is 16 residues long. The germline V gene has CDR1 MNHEY and CDR2 SMNVEV (reference sequence). The CDR3 loop is CASPIGDRGPGEPQHF. In DNA form, the CDR3 reads TGTGCCAGCCCAATCGGGGACAGGGGGCCCGGGGAGCCCCAGCATTTT.